Included here is one T cell receptor (beta chain) sequence, with context. Some clones are missing from TCRdb's copy, which holds only in-frame ones; the method was immunoSEQ multiplex PCR. The table records 250,000 to 350,000 clones, around nine tenths of them present only once. Per the germline V gene, CDR1 is SGHRS and CDR2 is YFSETQ. The V and J ends lost 4 bases and 0 bases, in that order; junction bases with no gene match: 10. The CDR3 has 17 residues. This entry belongs to a study of blood T cell repertoires in COVID-19. Study-wide context: Spain, Italy and the United States supplied samples that represented acute and convalescent COVID-19.

J is TRBJ2-1 and V is TRBV5-1; 7 bases agree with TRBD1. The sample consisted of PBMCs or T cells enriched from blood (not recorded which). The clonotype comes from a woman aged 30 to 39 who had recovered from COVID-19. The CDR3 here is CASSARTGDSSYNEQFF. CDR3 in DNA: TGCGCCAGCAGCGCACGGACAGGAGATAGCTCCTACAATGAGCAGTTCTTC.